This TCR beta chain was obtained from a study of tissue T cells after allogeneic stem cell transplantation. Sequencing used immunoSEQ multiplex PCR; TCRdb keeps in-frame clones, though not all of them. The table records several thousand clones, around 58% of them present only once. Losses at the gene ends were 3 bases for V and 4 bases for J; bases not matched to a gene: 8. Germline assignment: CDR1 ENHRY and CDR2 SYGVKD. The CDR3 consists of 15 residues. A few counts support this clone. The source was tissue from the esophagus, collected at autopsy. J is TRBJ2-7 and V is TRBV10-3; TRBD1 aligns across 8 bases. The TCR sequence derives from a female donor over 55 with lung cancer. The CDR3 loop reads CAISDKNYRGYEQYF. CDR3 nucleotide sequence: TGTGCCATCAGTGACAAAAACTACAGGGGGTACGAGCAGTACTTC.